Listed below are T cell receptor beta chains from one sample, sequenced in a study of OX40 agonist ivuxolimab in advanced cancers. Measured with immunoSEQ multiplex PCR; TCRdb has only the in-frame clones, and not every one. The sample has about 24,000 clones, roughly 66% seen once. The sequenced sample was CD4+ or CD8+ T cells sorted from blood, obtained in a trial of the OX40 agonist ivuxolimab. These receptors were taken from an adult with an advanced solid tumor such as melanoma, head and neck, liver or kidney cancer. Each CDR3 is given with its conserved first and last residue. Fields, in order: clone size, D gene, J gene, V gene, CDR3 protein, CDR3 DNA. A D gene is named only where the DNA matches it firmly. A clone size is listed for some rows: how often the clone was seen (once, few, many), or a class if it is expanded.

-,TRBD2,TRBJ2-4,TRBV10-3,CAISESLAGGPDIQYF,TGTGCCATCAGTGAGTCCCTAGCGGGGGGGCCGGACATTCAGTACTTC
large,-,TRBJ1-5,TRBV7-3,CASSAPGGPQHF,TGTGCCAGCAGCGCACCCGGTGGGCCCCAGCATTTT
-,-,TRBJ2-7,TRBV11-2,CASSLVGLQTYEQYF,TGTGCCAGCAGCTTAGTAGGGTTGCAAACCTACGAGCAGTACTTC
-,-,TRBJ1-5,TRBV7-8,CASSLAPQPQHF,TGTGCCAGCAGCTTAGCGCCTCAGCCCCAGCATTTT
-,-,TRBJ2-1,TRBV9,CASSVPSGEQFF,TGTGCCAGCAGCGTACCCAGCGGTGAGCAGTTCTTC
-,-,TRBJ1-2,TRBV21-1,CASSPWGGTNYGYTF,TGTGCCAGCAGCCCCTGGGGGGGGACTAACTATGGCTACACCTTC
-,-,TRBJ2-7,TRBV7-8,CASSLGRGTYEQYF,TGTGCCAGCAGCTTAGGGAGGGGGACCTACGAGCAGTACTTC
-,TRBD1,TRBJ2-1,TRBV7-9,CASSSWDRGDGEQFF,TGTGCCAGCAGCTCTTGGGACAGGGGTGACGGTGAGCAGTTCTTC
-,TRBD1,TRBJ1-2,TRBV27,CATRTGGYGYTF,TGTGCCACCAGGACAGGGGGATATGGCTACACCTTC
-,TRBD2,TRBJ2-5,TRBV7-3,CASSLLAGGRETQYF,TGTGCCAGCAGCTTACTAGCGGGAGGTAGGGAGACCCAGTACTTC
-,-,TRBJ2-3,TRBV2,CASSYSSRDTQYF,TGTGCCAGCAGCTACTCCTCTCGGGATACGCAGTATTTT
-,TRBD1,TRBJ2-7,TRBV28,CASTWTGHYEQYF,TGTGCCAGCACTTGGACAGGCCACTACGAGCAGTACTTC
-,TRBD2,TRBJ2-1,TRBV7-6,CASKLTSGGLNEQFF,TGTGCCAGCAAACTGACTAGCGGGGGTCTCAATGAGCAGTTCTTC
large,-,TRBJ1-1,TRBV9,CASSPPTGMNTEAFF,TGTGCCAGCAGCCCACCCACAGGGATGAACACTGAAGCTTTCTTT
once,-,TRBJ1-5,TRBV7-2,CASSIDGYSNQPQHF,TGTGCCAGCAGCATAGACGGTTATAGCAATCAGCCCCAGCATTTT
medium-sized,TRBD2,TRBJ2-1,TRBV5-6,CASQTSVPYNEQFF,TGTGCCAGCCAGACTAGCGTGCCCTACAATGAGCAGTTCTTC
-,-,TRBJ2-1,TRBV23-1,CASSPRDYNEQFF,TGCGCCAGCAGTCCTCGGGACTACAATGAGCAGTTCTTC
few,-,TRBJ1-1,TRBV19,CASGGWPEAFF,TGTGCCAGTGGGGGATGGCCTGAAGCTTTCTTT
-,-,TRBJ2-3,TRBV6-6,CASSLPGLSSTDTQYF,TGTGCCAGCAGTCTACCGGGACTGTCAAGCACAGATACGCAGTATTTT
-,TRBD1,TRBJ1-1,TRBV5-8,CASSLRTGGTEAFF,TGTGCCAGCAGCTTGAGGACAGGGGGCACTGAAGCTTTCTTT
-,TRBD2,TRBJ2-7,TRBV30,CAWTGEGRRREQYF,TGTGCCTGGACTGGGGAGGGCAGGCGGCGCGAGCAGTACTTC
-,TRBD2,TRBJ2-7,TRBV19,CASRPERGAYYEQYF,TGTGCCAGTAGACCGGAGCGGGGGGCTTACTACGAGCAGTACTTC
-,-,TRBJ1-6,TRBV9,CASSVAGQSNSPLHF,TGTGCCAGCAGCGTAGCTGGGCAGTCCAATTCACCCCTCCACTTT
-,TRBD1,TRBJ2-4,TRBV10-3,CAIRDRGAKNIQYF,TGTGCCATCAGGGACAGGGGAGCCAAAAACATTCAGTACTTC
-,-,TRBJ1-1,TRBV10-1,CASSGSIGLLYDFMNTEAFF,TGCGCCAGCAGCGGTTCAATCGGCCTTCTCTATGACTTTATGAACACTGAAGCTTTCTTT
-,-,TRBJ2-1,TRBV28,CASNWEDGGRGNEQFF,TGTGCCAGCAATTGGGAGGACGGCGGTCGGGGCAATGAGCAGTTCTTC
-,-,TRBJ1-5,TRBV6-6,CAIKGGGHQPQHF,TGTGCCATCAAAGGCGGGGGGCATCAGCCCCAGCATTTT